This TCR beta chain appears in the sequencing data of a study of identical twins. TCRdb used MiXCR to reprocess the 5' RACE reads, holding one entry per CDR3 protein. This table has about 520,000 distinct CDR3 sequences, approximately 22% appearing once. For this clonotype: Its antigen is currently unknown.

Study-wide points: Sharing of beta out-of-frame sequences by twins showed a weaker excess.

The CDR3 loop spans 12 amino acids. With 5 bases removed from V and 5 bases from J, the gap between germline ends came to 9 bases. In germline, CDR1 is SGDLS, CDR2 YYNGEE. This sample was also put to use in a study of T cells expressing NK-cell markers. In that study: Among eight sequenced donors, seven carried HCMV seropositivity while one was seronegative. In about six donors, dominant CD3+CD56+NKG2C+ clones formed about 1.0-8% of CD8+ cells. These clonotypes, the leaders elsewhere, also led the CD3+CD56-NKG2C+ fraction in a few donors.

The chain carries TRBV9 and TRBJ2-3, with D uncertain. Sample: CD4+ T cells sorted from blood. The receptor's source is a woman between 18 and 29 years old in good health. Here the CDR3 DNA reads TGTGCCAGCAGTGTGGTCGGAGATACGCAGTATTTT. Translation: CASSVVGDTQYF.